Following are 29 T cell receptor beta chains from one sample sequenced in a study of T-cell reconstitution after alpha-beta-depleted transplantation in children. It was with unique molecular identifiers that the TCRbeta library was prepared. TCRdb re-called the PCR reads through MiXCR, storing one row per CDR3 protein. Here the sample spans 450,000 to 600,000 distinct CDR3 sequences, about 33% being singletons. Sequencing was performed on PBMCs from the stem cell graft donor, taken from the stem cell graft. All receptors come from a human donor who donated a stem cell graft to a child with aplastic anemia.

The rearrangement joins TRBV11-3 to TRBJ2-3, with 8 bases aligning to TRBD2. Looked up from germline, CDR1 is SGHNT and CDR2 is YENEEA. This CDR3 has 14 residues. Unmatched junction bases numbered 5, after V lost 5 bases and J lost 4 bases. The CDR3: CASSVSGSPDTQYF. The DNA for the CDR3 is TGTGCCAGCAGCGTAAGCGGGAGCCCAGATACGCAGTATTTT.

The gene calls are TRBV28 and TRBJ1-1, with 7 positions matching TRBD1. The germline CDR1 and CDR2 sequences are MDHEN and SYDVKM. The CDR3 spans 14 residues. V lost 3 bases, J lost 5 bases, and 6 bases stayed unmatched. CDR3: CASSFARGRTEAFF. For the CDR3, the DNA is TGTGCCAGCAGTTTTGCAAGGGGGCGAACTGAAGCTTTCTTT. Using reference TRBV28 and TRBJ1-1 for the parts outside the CDR3, the full variable domain is DVKVTQSSRYLVKRTGEKVFLECVQDMDHENMFWYRQDPGLGLRLIYFSYDVKMKEKGDIPEGYSVSREKKERFSLILESASTNQTSMYLCASSFARGRTEAFFGQGTRLTVV.

Only a few counts were recorded for this clonotype. This chain uses TRBV20-1 with TRBJ2-3; D perhaps matches TRBD2 (5 bases). V was pared by 3 bases and J by 3 bases, with 13 bases between. The germline CDR1 and CDR2 sequences are DFQATT and SNEGSKA (reference sequence). The CDR3 has 14 amino acids. CDR3 protein: CSARGAEATDTQYF. The CDR3 bases are TGCAGTGCTAGGGGAGCGGAGGCGACAGATACGCAGTATTTT.

The chain combines TRBV10-2 with TRBJ2-7; TRBD2 might be the D (5 bases). CDR1 and CDR2 (germline): WSHSY, SAAADI. The V and J ends lost 8 bases and 7 bases respectively, with 15 bases between them. The CDR3 has 12 residues. This chain's CDR3 is CASEDAGEEQYV. The CDR3 DNA reads as TGCGCCAGCGAGGACGCCGGGGAGGAGCAGTACGTC.

Here the CDR3 DNA reads TGCGCCAGCAGCCAGGCCATGAGGGGGGACAGCGGAAACACCATATATTTT. It specifies CASSQAMRGDSGNTIYF. V usage is TRBV4-3 and J usage is TRBJ1-3, with TRBD1 matching over 7 bases. The CDR3 contains 17 residues. CDR1 LGHNA and CDR2 YSLEER come from the germline V gene. V lost 3 bases and J lost 4; bases outside the gene matches: 12.

This clonotype came up a few times. CDR3 loop: CSVGDGAHNSPLHF. Here the CDR3 DNA reads TGCAGCGTTGGTGACGGGGCACATAATTCACCCCTCCACTTT. The chain links TRBV29-1 to TRBJ1-6, with D maybe TRBD1 (5 bases). The CDR3 contains 14 residues. Trimming took 4 bases from V and 5 from J, leaving 12 bases between them. The germline gives CDR1 SQVTM, CDR2 ANQGSEA.

This clonotype has just a few counts. This chain joins TRBV7-2 and TRBJ2-1; TRBD2 is a possible D gene (5 bases). CDR1 and CDR2 (germline): SGHTA, FQGNSA. The CDR3 loop spans 15 amino acids. Between the trimmed V and J ends, which lost 3 bases and 5 bases, there was a span of 14 bases. The CDR3 spells CASSFDRGHHNEQFF. DNA for the CDR3: TGTGCCAGCAGCTTCGACCGGGGTCATCACAATGAGCAGTTCTTC.

V and J are TRBV5-6 and TRBJ2-1, with D possibly being TRBD2 (6 bases). CDR3 length equals 15 residues. The ends were cut back, 3 bases at V and 2 bases at J, with 12 bases in the middle. The germline V gene has CDR1 SGHDT and CDR2 YYEEEE. For the CDR3, the DNA is TGTGCCAGCAGCTATTCTAGCGCGCCCTACAATGAGCAGTTCTTC. It specifies CASSYSSAPYNEQFF.

As DNA, the CDR3 is TGTGCCAGCAGTTACTACGGGGTAAAAGAGACCCAGTACTTC. This gives the protein CASSYYGVKETQYF. The gene calls are TRBV6-5 and TRBJ2-5; the D gene is possibly TRBD2 (5 bases). The CDR3 totals 14 residues. With 1 base removed from V and 3 bases from J, the gap between germline ends came to 9 bases. Germline V gene sequence: CDR1 MNHEY, CDR2 SVGAGI.

This clonotype occurred a few times. The genes are TRBV7-6 and TRBJ2-1, with no clear D. The CDR3 totals 15 residues. Germline CDR1 reads SGHVS; CDR2 reads FNYEAQ. The V and J ends lost 5 bases and 4 bases respectively, with 15 bases between them. CDR3 coding DNA: TGTGCCAGCAGCCCTTCCTCGGGCCCTTACAATGAGCAGTTCTTC. Protein product: CASSPSSGPYNEQFF. Based on the CDR3 plus reference TRBV7-6 and TRBJ2-1, the full variable domain is GAGVSQSPRYKVTKRGQDVALRCDPISGHVSLYWYRQALGQGPEFLTYFNYEAQQDKSGLPNDRFSAERPEGSISTLTIQRTEQRDSAMYRCASSPSSGPYNEQFFGPGTRLTVL.

The V call is TRBV20-1, the J call TRBJ1-5, with 7 positions matching TRBD1. The CDR3 covers 14 residues. Germline CDR1 and CDR2: DFQATT and SNEGSKA (reference sequence). J lost 3 bases, V lost 5 bases, and 7 bases had no gene match. CDR3 coding DNA: TGCAGTGCTCGCCCGGGACAGCTCAATCAGCCCCAGCATTTT. It is translated as CSARPGQLNQPQHF.

This clonotype has at least ten counts. CDR3 in amino acids: CSALSGTKQGYTF. Written as DNA, the CDR3 is TGCAGTGCCCTTTCCGGGACAAAGCAGGGCTACACCTTC. The rearrangement uses TRBV20-1 and TRBJ1-2; maybe TRBD1 (6 bases). The CDR3 runs to 13 residues. The germline V gene encodes CDR1 DFQATT and CDR2 SNEGSKA (reference sequence). V was clipped by 6 bases and J by 8 bases, with 19 bases between them.

The J gene is TRBJ1-6, the V gene TRBV9, with 8 positions matching TRBD1. This CDR3 has 16 residues. Germline V gene sequence: CDR1 SGDLS, CDR2 YYNGEE. Trimming cost V 2 bases and J 6 bases; bases outside gene matches: 7. The DNA for the CDR3 is TGTGCCAGCAGCGTGACCCCAGGGGGCCGTAATTCACCCCTCCACTTT. It translates to CASSVTPGGRNSPLHF.

CDR3 in DNA: TGTGCCTGGAGTTTCGGGGGGACTGAAGCTTTCTTT. Its protein product is CAWSFGGTEAFF. The rearrangement joins TRBV30 to TRBJ1-1, with D maybe TRBD1 (5 bases). The V gene lost 2 bases and the J gene lost 5 bases, with 9 bases spanning the gap. The CDR3 runs 12 residues. The germline CDR1 and CDR2 sequences are GTSNPN and SVGIG (reference sequence).

This clonotype was observed a few times. The CDR3, as DNA: TGCAGTGCTAGAGATGAACTAGCGGAGAACACAGATACGCAGTATTTT. It codes for CSARDELAENTDTQYF. The genes are TRBV20-1 and TRBJ2-3, with 8 positions matching TRBD2. The germline CDR1 and CDR2 sequences are DFQATT and SNEGSKA (reference sequence). J gave up 2 bases and V 0 bases, and 7 bases lay outside the gene matches. The CDR3 runs to 16 residues.

This clonotype is a singleton in its sample. The chain couples TRBV5-1 to TRBJ2-2; D not resolved. CDR1 and CDR2 (germline): SGHRS, YFSETQ. This CDR3 comprises 12 residues. V lost 0 bases and J 9 bases, leaving 6 bases between the germline ends. This CDR3 reads CASSLGPRELFF. The CDR3 nucleotides read TGCGCCAGCAGCTTGGGACCCAGGGAGCTGTTTTTT.

This clonotype has just a few counts. The junction and the germline gene differ at one end; a read error may be behind it. CDR3 amino acids: CASSPGTSPYDEQFF. The CDR3, as DNA: TGTGCCAGCAGCCCCGGGACTAGCCCCTACGATGAGCAGTTCTTC. The rearrangement joins TRBV12-3 or TRBV12-4 to TRBJ2-1; 9 bases map to TRBD2. CDR3 length: 15 residues.

This clonotype occurred a few times. V and J are TRBV12-3 or TRBV12-4 and TRBJ1-1; a possible D gene is TRBD1 (5 bases). V lost 1 base to trimming and J lost 12 bases, with 12 bases between them. The CDR3 loop spans 12 amino acids. The CDR3 is CASSLGRDSSFF. The CDR3, as DNA: TGTGCCAGCAGTTTAGGAAGGGACTCTTCTTTCTTT.

A few counts support this clonotype. This sequence joins TRBV15 and TRBJ1-1; tentative D call: TRBD1 (5 bases). Trimming left V 4 bases short and J 7 bases short, with 19 bases between. CDR1 LNHNV and CDR2 YYDKDF come from the germline V gene (reference sequence). The CDR3 extends over 15 amino acids. CDR3 DNA: TGTGCCACCAGCATGGGAAGGGACCGGAGATATGAAGCTTTCTTT. Amino acids: CATSMGRDRRYEAFF. The variable domain in full, completed from reference TRBV15 and TRBJ1-1, reads DAMVIQNPRYQVTQFGKPVTLSCSQTLNHNVMYWYQQKSSQAPKLLFHYYDKDFNNEADTPDNFQSRRPNTSFCFLDIRSPGLGDTAMYLCATSMGRDRRYEAFFGQGTRLTVV.

This clonotype was counted between two and nine times. The rearrangement uses TRBV28 and TRBJ2-5; 10 bases fit TRBD1. The CDR3 is 13 residues long. Looked up from germline, CDR1 is MDHEN and CDR2 is SYDVKM. The ends lost 8 bases at V and 2 bases at J; junction bases unmatched: 2. The CDR3 DNA follows: TGTGCCAGCGGACAGGGGGGGCAAGAGACCCAGTACTTC. Residues: CASGQGGQETQYF.

As regards this clonotype: The junction departs from the called germline gene at one end, perhaps through a read error. CDR3 nucleotide sequence: TGTGCCAGCAGTCAAGGCCGGGTTGCAACTAATGAAAAACTGTTTTTT. Translating it yields CASSQGRVATNEKLFF. The chain employs TRBV3-1 and TRBJ1-4; no clear D. CDR1 and CDR2 from the germline V gene are LGHDT and YNNKEL (reference sequence). The length of the CDR3 is 16 residues.

The rearrangement links TRBV10-3 to TRBJ2-1, with 7 positions matching TRBD2. The ends lost 0 bases at V and 8 bases at J; junction bases unmatched: 10. Germline V gene lookup returns CDR1 ENHRY and CDR2 SYGVKD. This CDR3 contains 16 residues. Here the CDR3 reads CAISESTREGHHEQFF. The CDR3 nucleotides are TGTGCCATCAGTGAGTCGACGAGGGAGGGCCACCATGAGCAGTTCTTC.

The rearrangement uses TRBV27 and TRBJ2-1; D remains unclear. Germline V gene lookup returns CDR1 MNHEY and CDR2 SMNVEV (reference sequence). V lost 3 bases to trimming and J lost 1 base, with 7 bases between them. This CDR3 region has 14 residues. CDR3: CASSFDTSYNEQFF. CDR3 DNA sequence: TGTGCCAGCAGTTTTGACACTTCCTACAATGAGCAGTTCTTC.

With regard to this clonotype: One junction end does not reproduce the germline sequence, and a read error may be involved. This chain connects TRBV18 to TRBJ1-5, with a weak D call TRBD1 (5 bases). This CDR3 region has 17 residues. CDR1 and CDR2 (germline): KGHSH, LQKENI. CDR3 amino acids: CASSPGLAGNSNHPQHF. The DNA for the CDR3 is TGTGCCAGCTCACCGGGCCTCGCAGGGAATAGCAATCACCCCCAGCATTTT.

The chain is built from TRBV25-1 and TRBJ2-3; the D is unclear. The CDR3 loop spans 14 amino acids. Germline CDR1 is MGHDK and CDR2 is SYGVNS. Trimming cost V 4 bases and J 0 bases, with 8 bases left between them. The CDR3 region is CASSATRSTDTQYF. CDR3 DNA: TGTGCCAGCAGTGCGACACGCAGCACAGATACGCAGTATTTT. Full variable domain (rest looked up from reference TRBV25-1 and TRBJ2-3): EADIYQTPRYLVIGTGKKITLECSQTMGHDKMYWYQQDPGMELHLIHYSYGVNSTEKGDLSSESTVSRIRTEHFPLTLESARPSHTSQYLCASSATRSTDTQYFGPGTRLTVL.

The chain carries TRBV5-1 and TRBJ2-1; no clear D. CDR1 is SGHRS and CDR2 is YFSETQ in the germline V gene. The CDR3 length is 14 residues. Trimming removed 1 base from V and 7 bases from J, with 12 bases in between. Written as DNA, the CDR3 is TGCGCCAGCAGCTTGAGGCGCTCGGAGAATGAGCAGTTCTTC. Translated, it gives CASSLRRSENEQFF.

This clonotype was seen more than once but under ten times. The chain joins TRBV15 to TRBJ2-3, with 7 nucleotides matching TRBD2. V gave up 2 bases and J gave up 6 bases; unmatched junction bases: 8. Germline V gene lookup returns CDR1 LNHNV and CDR2 YYDKDF (reference sequence). There are 15 residues in the CDR3. The CDR3 here is CATSRSRAGGDTQYF. The CDR3 region has the DNA TGTGCCACCAGCAGATCCAGAGCCGGGGGGGATACGCAGTATTTT.

CDR3 coding DNA: TGCAGTGCTGGGACTAGCGGGAGATTGAATACGCAGTATTTT. It yields the protein CSAGTSGRLNTQYF. The V gene is TRBV20-1, the J gene TRBJ2-3; 14 bases match TRBD2. The CDR3 is 14 residues long. CDR1 DFQATT and CDR2 SNEGSKA come from the germline V gene (reference sequence). V lost 5 bases, J lost 7 bases, and 5 bases stayed unmatched.

This chain joins TRBV29-1 and TRBJ1-2; 7 nucleotides line up with TRBD1. CDR3 size: 11 residues. J gave up 8 bases and V 6 bases, and 6 bases lay outside the gene matches. Germline loops: CDR1 SQVTM, CDR2 ANQGSEA. The CDR3 reads CSVVTGDGYTF. The CDR3, as DNA: TGCAGCGTCGTTACAGGGGACGGCTACACCTTC. Combining the CDR3 with reference TRBV29-1 and TRBJ1-2 gives the whole variable domain SAVISQKPSRDICQRGTSLTIQCQVDSQVTMMFWYRQQPGQSLTLIATANQGSEATYESGFVIDKFPISRPNLTFSTLTVSNMSPEDSSIYLCSVVTGDGYTFGSGTRLTVV.